The T cell receptor (beta chain) under discussion was sequenced for a study of shared clonotypes between healthy human individuals. All donors qualified as healthy HIV-negative adults and had experienced no recent acute infections or vaccinations. There were only Caucasian adults among the donors, and all lived in Nashville, Tennessee. Partitioning of CD4+ cells yielded a CD45RA+ naive subset and a CD45RA-negative memory subset. The V gene end was trimmed by 6 bases and the J gene end by 2 bases; junction bases not matched to a gene: 5. The V gene's germline CDR1 is SNHLY and CDR2 FYNNEI. CDR3 length equals 15 residues. Measured with immunoSEQ multiplex PCR; TCRdb has only the in-frame clones, and not every one. This table holds 2 million or so clones, 85% to 95% found once. As concerns this clone: The target antigen is unknown.

Study outcomes and limitations: When naive CD4 clonotypes were compared across a few donors, 4% to 6.5% were shared.

V is TRBV2 and J is TRBJ2-2; 8 bases are shared with TRBD2. This clonotype originated in a man aged 18 to 30 in good health. The sample taken for sequencing was naive CD4+ T cells sorted from blood. Subset defined: CD45RA+ positively selected. CDR3 bases: TGTGCCAGCAGGCGGGGGGTGATAAACACCGGGGAGCTGTTTTTT. Translation gives CASRRGVINTGELFF. The variable domain in full, with the rest retrieved from reference TRBV2 and TRBJ2-2, is EPEVTQTPSHQVTQMGQEVILRCVPISNHLYFYWYRQILGQKVEFLVSFYNNEISEKSEIFDDQFSVERPDGSNFTLKIRSTKLEDSAMYFCASRRGVINTGELFFGEGSRLTVL.